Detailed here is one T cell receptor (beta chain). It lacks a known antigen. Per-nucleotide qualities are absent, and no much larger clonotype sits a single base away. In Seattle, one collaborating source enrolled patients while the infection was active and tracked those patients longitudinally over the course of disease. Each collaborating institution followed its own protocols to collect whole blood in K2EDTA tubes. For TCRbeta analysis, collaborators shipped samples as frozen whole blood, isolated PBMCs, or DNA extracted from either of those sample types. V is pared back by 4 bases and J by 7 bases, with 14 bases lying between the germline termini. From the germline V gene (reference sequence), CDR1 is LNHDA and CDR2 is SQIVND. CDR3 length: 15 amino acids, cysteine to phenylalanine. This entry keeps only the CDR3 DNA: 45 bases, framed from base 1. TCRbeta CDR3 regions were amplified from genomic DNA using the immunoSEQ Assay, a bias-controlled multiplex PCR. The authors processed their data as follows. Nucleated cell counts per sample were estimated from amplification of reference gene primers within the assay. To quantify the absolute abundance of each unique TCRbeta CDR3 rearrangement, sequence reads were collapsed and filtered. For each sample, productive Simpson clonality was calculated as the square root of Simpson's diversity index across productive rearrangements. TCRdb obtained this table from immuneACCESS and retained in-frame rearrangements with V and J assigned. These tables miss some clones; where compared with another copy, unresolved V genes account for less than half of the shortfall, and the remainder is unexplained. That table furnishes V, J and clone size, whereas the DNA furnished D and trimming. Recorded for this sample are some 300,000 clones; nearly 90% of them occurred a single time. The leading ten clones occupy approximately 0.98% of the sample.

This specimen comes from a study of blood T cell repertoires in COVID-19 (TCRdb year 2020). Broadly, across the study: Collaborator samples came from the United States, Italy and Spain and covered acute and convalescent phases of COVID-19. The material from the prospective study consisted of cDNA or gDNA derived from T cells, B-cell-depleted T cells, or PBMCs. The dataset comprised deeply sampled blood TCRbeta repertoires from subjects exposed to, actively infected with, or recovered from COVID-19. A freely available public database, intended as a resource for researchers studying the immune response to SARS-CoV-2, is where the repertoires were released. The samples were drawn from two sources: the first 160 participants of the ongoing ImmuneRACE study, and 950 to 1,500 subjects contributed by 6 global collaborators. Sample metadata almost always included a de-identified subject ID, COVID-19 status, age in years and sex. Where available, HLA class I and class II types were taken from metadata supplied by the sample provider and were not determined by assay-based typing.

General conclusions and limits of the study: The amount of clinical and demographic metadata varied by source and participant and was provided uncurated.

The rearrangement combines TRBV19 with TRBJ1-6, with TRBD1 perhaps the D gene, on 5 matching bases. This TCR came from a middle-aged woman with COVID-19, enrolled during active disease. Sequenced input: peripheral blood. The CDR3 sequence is CASSTMTVSNSPLHF. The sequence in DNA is TGTGCCAGTAGTACCATGACAGTTTCGAATTCACCCCTCCACTTT.